One and the same sample provided the 6 T cell receptor beta chains below, sequenced in a study of response to subunit inactivated influenza vaccine. One entry per CDR3 protein, called by TCRdb with MiXCR from the RT-PCR reads. This table holds about 310,000 distinct CDR3 sequences, 21% found once. This material consisted of PBMCs from blood, taken 21 months after vaccination. These receptors were taken from a man aged 45 to 75 who received an inactivated influenza vaccine.

This clonotype was counted a few times. The rearrangement uses TRBV5-1 and TRBJ1-4; tentatively, D is TRBD1 (6 bases). The CDR3 runs to 16 residues. V was shortened by 0 bases and J by 8 bases, with 17 bases between the two germline ends. CDR1 SGHRS and CDR2 YFSETQ come from the germline V gene. CDR3 protein: CASSLENRAVGEKLFF. The CDR3 DNA sequence: TGCGCCAGCAGCTTGGAAAACAGGGCGGTTGGAGAAAAACTGTTTTTT.

This clonotype was detected ten times or more. This chain connects TRBV7-2 to TRBJ1-5; the D gene is possibly TRBD1 (5 bases). The germline gives CDR1 SGHTA, CDR2 FQGNSA. The CDR3 sequence is 16 residues long. Trimming shortened V by 1 base and J by 2 bases, and 12 bases separated the two germline ends. The CDR3 loop reads CASSLGGPGGNQPQHF. CDR3 bases: TGTGCCAGCAGCTTAGGGGGTCCGGGGGGCAATCAGCCCCAGCATTTT.

This clonotype was seen a handful of times. The DNA for the CDR3 is TGTGCCAGCAGCCAAGGAGGGAGGGCCTACGAGCAGTACTTC. This sequence encodes CASSQGGRAYEQYF. This chain connects TRBV3-1 to TRBJ2-7; 7 bases fit TRBD2. CDR1 is LGHDT, CDR2 YNNKEL, per germline (reference sequence). CDR3 length: 14 amino acids. Trimming cost V 1 base and J 2 bases; bases outside gene matches: 2.

This clonotype has just a few counts. J is TRBJ1-2 and V is TRBV12-3 or TRBV12-4; a weak D match, TRBD1 (6 bases). CDR3 length: 14 amino acids. Trimming took off 5 bases at V and 7 bases at J, with 17 bases between the two ends. CDR3 bases: TGTGCCAGCAGTGGACAACAGGGTACGGGTGGCTACACCTTC. Translation: CASSGQQGTGGYTF.

The chain uses TRBV4-2 and TRBJ2-7; TRBD2 matches 13 bases. CDR1 LGHNA and CDR2 YNFKEQ come from the germline V gene. Trimming took 5 bases from V and 6 from J; bases not matched to a gene: 7. This CDR3 has 15 residues. CDR3 in amino acids: CASSTRTSGSGEQYF. In DNA, the CDR3 is TGTGCCAGCAGCACACGGACTAGCGGGAGTGGCGAGCAGTACTTC.

This clonotype came up a few times. J is TRBJ1-2 and V is TRBV20-1; 8 nucleotides match TRBD1. The V gene end was trimmed by 0 bases and the J gene end by 7 bases; junction bases not matched to a gene: 10. Germline V gene lookup returns CDR1 DFQATT and CDR2 SNEGSKA (reference sequence). CDR3 size: 15 residues. The CDR3 sequence is CSARDLGQGARGYTF. The CDR3 DNA follows: TGCAGTGCTAGAGATCTTGGGCAGGGGGCGCGTGGCTACACCTTC.